The 6 T cell receptor beta chains in this list originate from one sample, sequenced in a study of cytomegalovirus exposure and HLA in healthy donors. The PCR employed 60 Vbeta primers together with 13 Jbeta primers. Profiled with immunoSEQ multiplex PCR; TCRdb holds only in-frame clones, not every one. The sample contains about 130,000 clones, about 84% of which appear only once. What was sequenced was PBMCs. The receptors derive from a man between 18 and 29 years old in good health and CMV-seropositive.

CDR3: CAWSPSGGDLEQFF. The CDR3 DNA follows: TGTGCCTGGAGTCCCAGCGGGGGGGATTTGGAGCAGTTCTTC. The chain couples TRBV30 to TRBJ2-1, with TRBD2 identical over 10 bases. This CDR3 region has 14 residues. Germline values: CDR1 GTSNPN, CDR2 SVGIG (reference sequence). V dropped 2 bases and J dropped 10; count of bases not matched to a gene: 8.

V usage is TRBV28 and J usage is TRBJ2-1; TRBD2 matches at 7 bases. V shed 3 bases and J 7 bases; nucleotides not matched to a gene: 9. Per the germline V gene, CDR1 is MDHEN and CDR2 is SYDVKM. This CDR3 region has 15 residues. The CDR3: CASSFVAGVGNEQFF. DNA of the CDR3: TGTGCCAGCAGTTTCGTCGCGGGAGTAGGTAATGAGCAGTTCTTC. The variable domain in full, completed from reference TRBV28 and TRBJ2-1, reads DVKVTQSSRYLVKRTGEKVFLECVQDMDHENMFWYRQDPGLGLRLIYFSYDVKMKEKGDIPEGYSVSREKKERFSLILESASTNQTSMYLCASSFVAGVGNEQFFGPGTRLTVL.

The chain employs TRBV7-2 and TRBJ1-1; 9 bases map to TRBD1. The CDR3 is made up of 15 amino acids. V lost 5 bases and J lost 3; bases outside the gene matches: 7. In germline, CDR1 is SGHTA, CDR2 FQGNSA. The CDR3 loop is CASSRRTGVYTEAFF. The CDR3, as DNA: TGTGCCAGCAGCCGCAGGACAGGGGTGTACACTGAAGCTTTCTTT.

This clone was observed a few times. CDR3 in DNA: TGCGCCAGCAGCCCTACAGAGAACACTGAAGCTTTCTTT. It is translated as CASSPTENTEAFF. The chain couples TRBV4-3 to TRBJ1-1; D not resolved. V was pared by 4 bases and J by 1 base, with 7 bases between. CDR3 length: 13 amino acids. CDR1 is LGHNA, CDR2 YSLEER, per germline.

This clone was seen once. The rearrangement uses TRBV21-1 and TRBJ1-1; the table names TRBD1, a call not compared with the DNA. TRBV21-1 is a pseudogene locus. The CDR3 length is 19 residues. CDR3 nucleotides: TGTGCCAGCAGCGACCGGGACAGTAACAACTCGGGACTCGAAACTGAAGCTTTCTTT. Protein sequence: CASSDRDSNNSGLETEAFF.

The chain combines TRBV2 with TRBJ1-1; D call uncertain. This CDR3 is built from 15 residues. V dropped 2 bases and J dropped 0 bases, with 10 bases sitting between them. Germline CDR1 reads SNHLY; CDR2 reads FYNNEI. The CDR3 nucleotides are TGTGCCAGCAGTGAACGAGAGGGATTGAACACTGAAGCTTTCTTT. It translates to CASSEREGLNTEAFF.